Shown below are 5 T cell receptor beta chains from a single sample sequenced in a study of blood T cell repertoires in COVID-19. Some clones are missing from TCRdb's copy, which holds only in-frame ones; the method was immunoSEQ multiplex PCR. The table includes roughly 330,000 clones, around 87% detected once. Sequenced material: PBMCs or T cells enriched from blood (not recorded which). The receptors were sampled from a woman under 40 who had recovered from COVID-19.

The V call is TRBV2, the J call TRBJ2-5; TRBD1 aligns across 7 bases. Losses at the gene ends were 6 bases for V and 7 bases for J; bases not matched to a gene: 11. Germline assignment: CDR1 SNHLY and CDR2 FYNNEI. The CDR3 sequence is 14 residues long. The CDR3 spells CASSRAQGSGTQYF. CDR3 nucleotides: TGTGCCAGCAGCCGAGCACAGGGGTCGGGGACCCAGTACTTC.

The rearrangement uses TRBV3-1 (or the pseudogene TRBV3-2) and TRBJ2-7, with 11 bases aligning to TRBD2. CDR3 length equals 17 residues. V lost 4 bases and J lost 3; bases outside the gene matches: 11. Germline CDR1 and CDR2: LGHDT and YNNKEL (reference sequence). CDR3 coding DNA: TGTGCCAGCAGCCCTTCGACTAGCGGGAAAACTTGCTACGAGCAGTACTTC. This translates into CASSPSTSGKTCYEQYF.

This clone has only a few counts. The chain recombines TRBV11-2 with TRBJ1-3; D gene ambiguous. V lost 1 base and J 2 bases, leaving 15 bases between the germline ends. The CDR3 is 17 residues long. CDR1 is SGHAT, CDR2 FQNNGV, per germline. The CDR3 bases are TGTGCCAGCAGCTTAGTGTTTGAGGAAATCGCTGGAAACACCATATATTTT. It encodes CASSLVFEEIAGNTIYF.

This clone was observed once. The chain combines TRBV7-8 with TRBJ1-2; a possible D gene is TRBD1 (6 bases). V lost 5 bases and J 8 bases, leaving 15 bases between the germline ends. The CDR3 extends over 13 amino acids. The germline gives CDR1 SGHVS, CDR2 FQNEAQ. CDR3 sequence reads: CASSLSGQWGYTF. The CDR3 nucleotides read TGTGCCAGCAGCCTCTCAGGACAGTGGGGCTACACCTTC.

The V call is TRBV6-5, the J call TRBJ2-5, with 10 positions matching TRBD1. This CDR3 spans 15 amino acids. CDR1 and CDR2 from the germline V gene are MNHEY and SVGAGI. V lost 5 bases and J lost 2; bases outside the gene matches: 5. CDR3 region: CASSRRDRGQETQYF. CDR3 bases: TGTGCCAGCAGTCGCCGGGACAGGGGTCAAGAGACCCAGTACTTC.